Below, 20 T cell receptor beta chains from the same sample are listed, as sequenced in a study of molecular identifiers for immune sequencing clone quantification. TCRdb re-called the PCR reads with MiXCR, one entry per CDR3 protein. The table lists approximately 630,000 distinct CDR3 sequences, less than 30% of them singletons, with 0.7% to 0.95% in the top ten. The sample taken for sequencing was naive CD8+ T cells from blood, with Jurkat cell RNA spiked in. The subset: FACS-sorted CD8+CD4-CCR7+CD45RA+ naive T cells. All receptors come from a human donor in good health. Some libraries in this study had Jurkat cell RNA spiked in.

This clonotype was detected many times. The rearrangement links TRBV20-1 to TRBJ2-4; D unresolved. The V end was cut by 0 bases, the J end by 8 bases, with 8 bases between. Germline values: CDR1 DFQATT, CDR2 SNEGSKA (reference sequence). There are 12 residues in the CDR3. Here the CDR3 reads CSARDPPDIQYF. For the CDR3, the DNA is TGCAGTGCTAGAGATCCTCCCGACATTCAGTACTTC.

The chain combines TRBV27 with TRBJ1-1; 7 nucleotides align to TRBD1. The CDR3 sequence is 19 residues long. J was trimmed by 0 bases and V by 5 bases; bases with no gene match: 18. Germline lookup yields CDR1 MNHEY and CDR2 SMNVEV (reference sequence). The CDR3 DNA reads TGTGCCAGCAGTCCCCCCCCGGGACAGCAGAATTCAATGAACACTGAAGCTTTCTTT. Its translation: CASSPPPGQQNSMNTEAFF.

As concerns this clonotype: A read error may explain this, as a much larger clone is one base away. Given the absence of the conserved phenylalanine or tryptophan at the CDR3 end, a read error is likely. The V gene is TRBV10-3, the J gene TRBJ1-1; perhaps TRBD1 as D (5 bases). The V gene lost 3 bases and the J gene lost 8 bases, with 10 bases spanning the gap. The CDR3 sequence is 12 residues long. Germline CDR1 is ENHRY and CDR2 is SYGVKD. The CDR3, as DNA: TGTGCCATCAGTGAAGGTGGGGCAGAAGCTTTCTTA. As protein: CAISEGGAEAFL.

A note on this clonotype: This may be a read error, as it is one base from a much larger clone. This chain links TRBV19 with TRBJ1-5, with 9 bases fitting TRBD1. CDR3 length: 13 amino acids. Germline V lookup: CDR1 LNHDA, CDR2 SQIVND (reference sequence). With V trimmed by 9 bases and J by 7 bases, 7 bases remained unmatched. CDR3 amino acids: CASTQGAWQPQHF. Written as DNA, the CDR3 is TGTGCCAGCACACAGGGGGCTTGGCAGCCCCAGCATTTT.

This clonotype showed up many times. This chain uses TRBV6-5 with TRBJ2-7; D perhaps matches TRBD2 (5 bases). Germline-derived CDR1 and CDR2 are MNHEY and SVGAGI. The V and J ends lost 6 bases and 0 bases respectively, with 12 bases between them. The CDR3 sequence is 14 residues long. The CDR3 coding sequence is TGTGCCAGCAGCCTCGGGGTGCCCTCCTACGAGCAGTACTTC. Its translation: CASSLGVPSYEQYF.

This clonotype came up many times. This sequence joins TRBV4-1 and TRBJ1-1; D remains unclear. Germline CDR1 reads MGHRA; CDR2 reads YSYEKL. CDR3 size: 15 residues. Trimming left V 0 bases short and J 4 bases short, with 12 bases between. For the CDR3, the DNA is TGCGCCAGCAGCCAAGATTTTTTGCGAGGCACTGAAGCTTTCTTT. Protein product: CASSQDFLRGTEAFF.

This clonotype appeared many times. This sequence joins TRBV7-2 and TRBJ1-1, with D unclear. Germline V lookup: CDR1 SGHTA, CDR2 FQGNSA. The CDR3 is 17 amino acids. Trimming left V 0 bases short and J 0 bases short, with 14 bases between. CDR3: CASSLARFAGMNTEAFF. Here the CDR3 DNA reads TGTGCCAGCAGCTTAGCGCGATTTGCAGGAATGAACACTGAAGCTTTCTTT.

The chain links TRBV4-1 to TRBJ1-2; 8 nucleotides match TRBD1. CDR1 is MGHRA and CDR2 is YSYEKL in the germline V gene. The CDR3 runs 16 residues. Losses at the gene ends were 2 bases for V and 5 bases for J; bases not matched to a gene: 10. The CDR3 protein is CASSQLTGGFDYGYTF. The CDR3 nucleotides read TGCGCCAGCAGCCAACTTACAGGGGGTTTTGATTATGGCTACACCTTC.

The V call is TRBV28, the J call TRBJ2-3; D may be TRBD2 (6 bases). Germline V gene lookup returns CDR1 MDHEN and CDR2 SYDVKM. The CDR3 totals 18 residues. V was clipped by 4 bases and J by 1 base, with 21 bases between them. In nucleotides, the CDR3 is TGTGCCAGCAGTTATGAGCGGGTCTTGACGACTGGCACAGATACGCAGTATTTT. It is translated as CASSYERVLTTGTDTQYF. The complete variable domain, with remaining parts taken from reference TRBV28 and TRBJ2-3, reads DVKVTQSSRYLVKRTGEKVFLECVQDMDHENMFWYRQDPGLGLRLIYFSYDVKMKEKGDIPEGYSVSREKKERFSLILESASTNQTSMYLCASSYERVLTTGTDTQYFGPGTRLTVL.

Here the CDR3 DNA reads TGTGCCAGCAGTTTTAGGGGATTAGCCAAAAACATTCAGTTCTTC. Translated, it gives CASSFRGLAKNIQFF. The J gene is TRBJ2-4, the V gene TRBV28; possible D gene TRBD1, 5 bases. Gene TRBJ2-1 matches the end of the DNA better, so the J call may be wrong. Looked up from germline, CDR1 is MDHEN and CDR2 is SYDVKM. The CDR3 length is 15 residues.

In regard to this clonotype: This could be a read error, since a much larger clone is one nucleotide away. The chain couples TRBV4-1 to TRBJ2-3; D may be TRBD1 or TRBD2 (5 bases each). CDR3 length equals 16 residues. V lost 1 base and J 4 bases, leaving 15 bases between the germline ends. Germline values: CDR1 MGHRA, CDR2 YSYEKL. CDR3: CASSQGLYGGADTQYF. The CDR3 region has the DNA TGCGCCAGCAGCCAAGGCCTTTATGGGGGAGCAGATACGCAGTATTTT.

Points on this clonotype: One base away lies a much larger clone, so this may be a sequencing read error. The rearrangement uses TRBV12-3 or TRBV12-4 and TRBJ2-3; the D gene could be TRBD1 or TRBD2 (5 bases each). This CDR3 region has 20 residues. V lost 6 bases to trimming and J lost 0 bases, with 28 bases between them. The CDR3 DNA sequence: TGTGCCAGCAGACCTAGCCATCGACAGAGGGATGGTCTGAGCACAGATACGCAGTATTTT. Its translation is CASRPSHRQRDGLSTDTQYF.

The sample holds many counts of this clonotype. The chain uses TRBV2 and TRBJ2-3; possibly TRBD2 for D (5 bases). Germline V gene data show CDR1 as SNHLY and CDR2 as FYNNEI. This CDR3 region has 12 residues. V was cut by 6 bases and J by 4 bases, with 8 bases left in between. CDR3 residues: CASRVSADTQYF. CDR3 sequence (DNA): TGTGCCAGCAGGGTTAGCGCAGATACGCAGTATTTT. The full variable domain, in which reference TRBV2 and TRBJ2-3 provide the parts outside the CDR3, is EPEVTQTPSHQVTQMGQEVILRCVPISNHLYFYWYRQILGQKVEFLVSFYNNEISEKSEIFDDQFSVERPDGSNFTLKIRSTKLEDSAMYFCASRVSADTQYFGPGTRLTVL.

This clonotype was seen repeatedly, ten times or more. V and J are TRBV20-1 and TRBJ2-3; D not resolved. CDR1 DFQATT and CDR2 SNEGSKA come from the germline V gene (reference sequence). The CDR3 sequence is 13 residues long. V dropped 5 bases and J dropped 2 bases, with 11 bases sitting between them. The CDR3 DNA follows: TGCAGTGCTCCATCCCGATCCACAGATACGCAGTATTTT. Translation gives CSAPSRSTDTQYF.

In its sample, this clonotype was seen a few times. This sequence joins TRBV29-1 and TRBJ2-1; possibly TRBD1 for D (7 bases). V was trimmed by 7 bases and J by 3 bases, leaving 22 bases between them. The CDR3 covers 16 residues. Germline assignment: CDR1 SQVTM and CDR2 ANQGSEA. The CDR3 nucleotides read TGCAGCGGTGCCCTCATGGAGGGGACAGTCTACAATGAGCAGTTCTTC. It specifies CSGALMEGTVYNEQFF.

In this sample, this clonotype turned up a few times. As DNA, the CDR3 is TGTGCCAGCAGCTTAGAAGGGATCGCAACCGGGGAGCTGTTTTTT. Translating it yields CASSLEGIATGELFF. J is TRBJ2-2 and V is TRBV7-9, with no clear D. Germline loops: CDR1 SEHNR, CDR2 FQNEAQ (reference sequence). The germline V and J ends were trimmed by 1 base and 5 bases, with 11 bases remaining between them. The CDR3 has 15 amino acids.

Worth noting for this clonotype: This sequence may be a read error, since a much larger clone differs from it by one base. The genes are TRBV5-4 and TRBJ2-7; D may correspond to TRBD1 or TRBD2 (5 bases each). From germline, CDR1 is SGHNT and CDR2 YYREEE (reference sequence). This CDR3 is built from 14 residues. DNA for the CDR3: TGTGCCAGGAGCTCCCGGGACCTGATGTACGAGCAGTACTTC. It translates to CARSSRDLMYEQYF.

This clonotype has ten or more counts. The gene calls are TRBV4-3 and TRBJ2-5; 10 nucleotides match TRBD2. With V trimmed by 1 base and J by 5 bases, 13 bases remained unmatched. CDR1 and CDR2 (germline): LGHNA, YSLEER. The CDR3 totals 18 residues. CDR3 bases: TGCGCCAGCAGCCAAGCGACTAGCGGGCCCCTTCCCTCGGAGACCCAGTACTTC. Translating gives CASSQATSGPLPSETQYF.

This clonotype was seen many times. The chain links TRBV29-1 to TRBJ1-5, with D hard to call. The germline V gene encodes CDR1 SQVTM and CDR2 ANQGSEA. There are 14 residues in the CDR3. V was trimmed by 3 bases and J by 0 bases, leaving 9 bases between them. CDR3 DNA sequence: TGCAGCGTTGATCCCGACTATAGCAATCAGCCCCAGCATTTT. Translated, it gives CSVDPDYSNQPQHF.

Notes on this clonotype: This may come from a read error, since a much larger clone is one base off. The genes are TRBV5-3 and TRBJ2-3; 11 bases fit TRBD2. TRBV5-3 is designated an ORF whose function remains uncertain. The CDR3 sequence is 16 residues long. This CDR3 reads CASSQGLAVSTDTRYF. The CDR3 region has the DNA TGTGCCAGCAGCCAGGGACTAGCGGTTAGCACAGATACGCGGTATTTT.